These 30 T cell receptor beta chains share one sample of origin, sequenced in a study of blood T cell repertoires in COVID-19 (dated by TCRdb to about 2020). Libraries were made using the immunoSEQ multiplex PCR assay. In TCRdb, the immuneACCESS table is reduced to in-frame sequences with V and J assigned. These tables do not hold every clone; where another copy was compared, an unresolved V gene accounts for under half, and the others remain unexplained. The table for this sample lists about 190,000 clones; 78% of them were counted only once. Clones ranked in the top ten supply 2.5% to 3.5% of the sample. The sequenced sample was peripheral blood. The receptors were sampled from a woman older than 75 with active or convalescent COVID-19.

This chain uses TRBV5-8 with TRBJ2-5, with D possibly TRBD2 on 6 matching bases. CDR3 length: 13 amino acids. Trimming removed 7 bases from V and 1 base from J, with 11 bases in between. Germline values: CDR1 SGHTS, CDR2 YDEGEE. The CDR3 sequence is CASRRGPQETQYF. Here the CDR3 DNA reads TGTGCCAGCCGGCGGGGTCCCCAAGAGACCCAGTACTTC.

This clone came up once. The gene calls are TRBV27 and TRBJ2-2; D not resolved. This CDR3 region has 12 residues. Germline lookup yields CDR1 MNHEY and CDR2 SMNVEV (reference sequence). V gave up 6 bases and J gave up 6 bases, with 8 bases separating them. This CDR3 is CASRAAAGELFF. CDR3 DNA sequence: TGTGCCAGCAGGGCCGCAGCCGGGGAGCTGTTTTTT.

The gene calls are TRBV28 and TRBJ2-2; 7 bases line up with TRBD1. CDR1 and CDR2 from the germline V gene are MDHEN and SYDVKM. The CDR3 extends over 14 amino acids. V was clipped by 6 bases and J by 6 bases; unmatched bases: 7. In nucleotides, the CDR3 is TGTGCCAGCAGAGACAGGGTGGAGCCCGGGGAGCTGTTTTTT. Protein: CASRDRVEPGELFF.

This clone was counted only a few times. The V and J genes are TRBV4-2 and TRBJ1-6; D not certain. Germline CDR1 is LGHNA and CDR2 is YNFKEQ. This CDR3 has 20 amino acids. Trimming pared 4 bases from V and 0 bases from J, leaving 22 bases between. The CDR3 is CASSLESYDSRSSYNSPLHF. The CDR3 DNA sequence: TGTGCCAGCAGCCTAGAGTCGTACGATAGCCGTAGCTCCTATAATTCACCCCTCCACTTT.

The gene calls are TRBV19 and TRBJ1-2; 9 nucleotides line up with TRBD1. The CDR3 is made up of 14 amino acids. The germline V gene has CDR1 LNHDA and CDR2 SQIVND (reference sequence). The trim removed 4 bases at V and 8 bases at J, leaving 8 bases unmatched. Here the CDR3 reads CASSTMNRGLGYTF. CDR3 nucleotide sequence: TGTGCCAGTAGTACGATGAACAGGGGGCTCGGCTACACCTTC.

V usage is TRBV3-1 (or the pseudogene TRBV3-2) and J usage is TRBJ1-4; 7 positions agree with TRBD1. CDR1 and CDR2 (germline): LGHDT, YNNKEL (reference sequence). CDR3 length: 18 amino acids. V lost 2 bases, J lost 0 bases, and 9 bases stayed unmatched. The CDR3, as DNA: TGTGCCAGCAGCCAAAGTTTCTGGCAGGGGGCAACTAATGAAAAACTGTTTTTT. It specifies CASSQSFWQGATNEKLFF.

This clone was detected a few times. This chain uses TRBV7-2 with TRBJ2-4, with D maybe TRBD2 (6 bases). Trimming cost V 1 base and J 12 bases, with 13 bases left between them. CDR3 length: 13 residues. Germline V gene data show CDR1 as SGHTA and CDR2 as FQGNSA. DNA for the CDR3: TGTGCCAGCAGCTTAGAGGCCGGGGGTCATCAGTACTTC. Amino acid sequence: CASSLEAGGHQYF. The full variable domain, with the rest looked up from reference TRBV7-2 and TRBJ2-4, is GAGVSQSPSNKVTEKGKDVELRCDPISGHTALYWYRQSLGQGLEFLIYFQGNSAPDKSGLPSDRFSAERTGGSVSTLTIQRTQQEDSAVYLCASSLEAGGHQYFGAGTRLSVL.

This sequence joins TRBV5-1 and TRBJ1-2, with D perhaps TRBD1 (5 bases). The germline CDR1 and CDR2 sequences are SGHRS and YFSETQ. Trimming left V 1 base short and J 5 bases short, with 12 bases between. There are 14 residues in the CDR3. The CDR3 DNA reads TGCGCCAGCAGCTTGATGGAGGGGAGGTATGGCTACACCTTC. This encodes CASSLMEGRYGYTF.

This clone appeared a single time. V usage is TRBV5-1 and J usage is TRBJ1-2; D unclear. The length of the CDR3 is 13 residues. Germline CDR1 and CDR2: SGHRS and YFSETQ. Trimming stripped 0 bases from V and 6 bases from J, with 9 bases between. CDR3 in amino acids: CASSLEVADGYTF. CDR3 in DNA: TGCGCCAGCAGCTTGGAGGTAGCGGATGGCTACACCTTC.

The chain recombines TRBV18 with TRBJ2-1, with 7 positions matching TRBD2. Germline CDR1 reads KGHSH; CDR2 reads LQKENI. This CDR3 spans 15 amino acids. Trimming at V came to 8 bases and at J to 2 bases, leaving 9 bases not matched to a gene. CDR3 region: CASEGSGGPYNEQFF. CDR3 sequence (DNA): TGTGCCAGCGAAGGGTCGGGGGGTCCCTACAATGAGCAGTTCTTC.

The chain carries TRBV11-2 and TRBJ2-3; 10 bases fit TRBD2. Germline CDR1 reads SGHAT; CDR2 reads FQNNGV. Trimming cost V 2 bases and J 4 bases; bases outside gene matches: 3. The CDR3 is 15 residues long. CDR3 region: CASSLLSGGADTQYF. In nucleotides, the CDR3 is TGTGCCAGCAGCTTACTCAGCGGGGGGGCAGATACGCAGTATTTT. Looking up the rest from reference TRBV11-2 and TRBJ2-3 gives the full variable domain: EAGVAQSPRYKIIEKRQSVAFWCNPISGHATLYWYQQILGQGPKLLIQFQNNGVVDDSQLPKDRFSAERLKGVDSTLKIQPAKLEDSAVYLCASSLLSGGADTQYFGPGTRLTVL.

This sequence joins TRBV6-5 and TRBJ2-7; the D gene is possibly TRBD2 (6 bases). This CDR3 spans 14 amino acids. Trimming left V 0 bases short and J 2 bases short, with 8 bases between. Germline V gene lookup returns CDR1 MNHEY and CDR2 SVGAGI. The CDR3 region has the DNA TGTGCCAGCAGTTACTCGAGACTAGCCTACGAGCAGTACTTC. The encoded protein is CASSYSRLAYEQYF.

This clone was seen just once. Within the sample, other DNA sequences also encode this same CDR3. The J gene is TRBJ1-4, the V gene TRBV19, with D maybe TRBD1 (5 bases). CDR1 is LNHDA, CDR2 SQIVND, per germline (reference sequence). The CDR3 covers 12 residues. Trimming removed 6 bases from V and 5 bases from J, with 7 bases in between. The CDR3 bases are TGTGCCAGTAGCCAGGGAAATGAAAAACTGTTTTTT. It is translated as CASSQGNEKLFF.

The rearrangement joins TRBV28 to TRBJ2-5; 7 bases fit TRBD2. Germline CDR1 reads MDHEN; CDR2 reads SYDVKM. Losses at the gene ends were 7 bases for V and 5 bases for J; bases not matched to a gene: 13. The CDR3 loop spans 15 amino acids. The CDR3 here is CASTPGGPAGETQYF. The CDR3 nucleotides read TGTGCCAGCACCCCGGGAGGACCAGCCGGGGAGACCCAGTACTTC.

The chain has TRBV7-2 and TRBJ1-2; no clear D gene. This CDR3 contains 13 residues. Trimming shortened V by 7 bases and J by 0 bases, and 9 bases separated the two germline ends. Per the germline V gene, CDR1 is SGHTA and CDR2 is FQGNSA. The CDR3 nucleotides read TGTGCCAGCACCAAGGACTCTAACTATGGCTACACCTTC. Its translation is CASTKDSNYGYTF.

The chain employs TRBV7-9 and TRBJ2-5, with 7 positions matching TRBD1. The trim removed 5 bases at V and 0 bases at J, leaving 6 bases unmatched. Germline CDR1 reads SEHNR; CDR2 reads FQNEAQ (reference sequence). This CDR3 comprises 15 residues. CDR3 amino acids: CASSPRDSDQETQYF. CDR3 DNA sequence: TGTGCCAGCAGCCCTAGGGACAGTGACCAAGAGACCCAGTACTTC.

The V and J genes are TRBV30 and TRBJ2-7, with 12 bases fitting TRBD1. The CDR3 has 15 residues. V lost 0 bases and J lost 4; bases outside the gene matches: 4. Germline V gene sequence: CDR1 GTSNPN, CDR2 SVGIG (reference sequence). As DNA, the CDR3 is TGTGCCTGGAGTGTTGGGGGACAGGGGGCTTACGAGCAGTACTTC. Protein sequence: CAWSVGGQGAYEQYF.

V usage is TRBV28 and J usage is TRBJ2-5; weak D call: TRBD2 (7 bases). Trimming shortened V by 6 bases and J by 4 bases, and 18 bases separated the two germline ends. Germline V gives CDR1 MDHEN, CDR2 SYDVKM. The CDR3 is made up of 15 amino acids. Here the CDR3 reads CASRSTGGGSETQYF. DNA for the CDR3: TGTGCCAGCAGGAGTACGGGGGGCGGGTCAGAGACCCAGTACTTC.

The gene calls are TRBV9 and TRBJ2-7, with 12 nucleotides matching TRBD2. CDR3 size: 16 residues. CDR1 and CDR2 from the germline V gene are SGDLS and YYNGEE. V was pared by 3 bases and J by 3 bases, with 7 bases of the junction left unmatched. CDR3 in DNA: TGTGCCAGCAGCGGACTAGCGGGGGTGAATCTCTACGAGCAGTACTTC. Translating gives CASSGLAGVNLYEQYF. Filled out from reference TRBV9 and TRBJ2-7, the complete variable domain reads DSGVTQTPKHLITATGQRVTLRCSPRSGDLSVYWYQQSLDQGLQFLIQYYNGEERAKGNILERFSAQQFPDLHSELNLSSLELGDSALYFCASSGLAGVNLYEQYFGPGTRLTVT.

The chain recombines TRBV5-4 with TRBJ1-1; D is undetermined. The germline CDR1 and CDR2 sequences are SGHNT and YYREEE (reference sequence). V was pared by 0 bases and J by 4 bases, with 13 bases between. The CDR3 extends over 15 amino acids. The CDR3 reads CASSLVPGVGTEAFF. CDR3 nucleotides: TGTGCCAGCAGCTTGGTTCCCGGGGTCGGCACTGAAGCTTTCTTT.

The chain joins TRBV5-1 to TRBJ1-1; the D is unclear. Trimming removed 4 bases from V and 10 bases from J, with 14 bases in between. CDR1 and CDR2 from the germline V gene are SGHRS and YFSETQ. The length of the CDR3 is 12 residues. CDR3 DNA sequence: TGCGCCAGCAGCCGGGATACGCCAGGAGCTTTCTTT. It encodes CASSRDTPGAFF. The complete variable domain, with remaining parts taken from reference TRBV5-1 and TRBJ1-1, reads KAGVTQTPRYLIKTRGQQVTLSCSPISGHRSVSWYQQTPGQGLQFLFEYFSETQRNKGNFPGRFSGRQFSNSRSEMNVSTLELGDSALYLCASSRDTPGAFFGQGTRLTVV.

The chain links TRBV9 to TRBJ1-2, with TRBD1 identical over 11 bases. Germline CDR1 SGDLS, CDR2 YYNGEE. CDR3 length: 13 residues. After removal of 4 bases from V and 7 bases from J, the junction contained 3 bases not matched to a gene. CDR3 sequence: CASSQGTGGGYTF. The CDR3 DNA reads as TGTGCCAGCAGCCAAGGGACAGGGGGTGGCTACACCTTC.

This chain joins TRBV6-5 and TRBJ2-7; D is unresolved. Trimming left V 7 bases short and J 2 bases short, with 18 bases between. In germline, CDR1 is MNHEY, CDR2 SVGAGI. The CDR3 extends over 15 amino acids. CDR3 in DNA: TGTGCCAGCATTGGCCAGGCCCTCGCCACCTACGAGCAGTACTTC. Translated: CASIGQALATYEQYF.

The CDR3 DNA is TGTGCCAGCAGCCACCCAGGGCTACTAGAGGGGGACGGCACAGATACGCAGTATTTT. Encoded protein: CASSHPGLLEGDGTDTQYF. The rearrangement uses TRBV5-4 and TRBJ2-3; the D gene is possibly TRBD1 (6 bases). This CDR3 is 19 amino acids long. With 4 bases removed from V and 1 base from J, the gap between germline ends came to 25 bases. Germline lookup yields CDR1 SGHNT and CDR2 YYREEE (reference sequence).

The V and J genes are TRBV6-5 and TRBJ2-7; D possibly corresponds to TRBD2 (6 bases). Germline V gene sequence: CDR1 MNHEY, CDR2 SVGAGI. This CDR3 region has 15 residues. Trimming stripped 2 bases from V and 4 bases from J, with 15 bases between. DNA of the CDR3: TGTGCCAGCAGTTACGCGGGAAGTGGCCTTTACGAGCAGTACTTC. It translates to CASSYAGSGLYEQYF.

The V gene is TRBV10-1, the J gene TRBJ2-7, with TRBD1 matching 7 bases. Per germline, CDR1 WNHNN and CDR2 SYGVQD (reference sequence). The CDR3 spans 12 residues. J was trimmed by 2 bases and V by 6 bases; bases with no gene match: 1. The CDR3, as DNA: TGCGCCAGCAGCACAGGGGCCTACGAGCAGTACTTC. Translation: CASSTGAYEQYF.

The chain links TRBV5-6 to TRBJ2-7, with 7 bases identical to TRBD2. The CDR3 runs 16 residues. Germline assignment: CDR1 SGHDT and CDR2 YYEEEE. After removal of 0 bases from V and 7 bases from J, the junction contained 13 bases not matched to a gene. The CDR3 region is CASSLGRVLRGGEQYF. The CDR3 nucleotides read TGTGCCAGCAGCTTGGGGCGGGTCTTACGGGGAGGGGAGCAGTACTTC.

The CDR3 region is CASSWDRYNTEAFF. CDR3 nucleotide sequence: TGTGCCAGCAGTTGGGACAGATATAACACTGAAGCTTTCTTT. The chain has TRBV27 and TRBJ1-1, with TRBD1 matching 7 bases. This CDR3 has 14 residues. Per germline, CDR1 MNHEY and CDR2 SMNVEV (reference sequence). Trimming removed 4 bases from V and 2 bases from J; junction bases left unmatched: 4.

This clone was counted a few times. The chain joins TRBV30 to TRBJ1-5, with D perhaps TRBD1 (5 bases). The CDR3 is 14 amino acids. Per germline, CDR1 GTSNPN and CDR2 SVGIG (reference sequence). V was trimmed by 6 bases and J by 2 bases, leaving 14 bases between them. The CDR3 DNA follows: TGTGCCTGCACCCTCTCACAGGGCAATCAGCCCCAGCATTTT. Amino acids: CACTLSQGNQPQHF.

The chain joins TRBV9 to TRBJ2-1; 10 bases line up with TRBD2. The CDR3 covers 15 residues. After removal of 1 base from V and 7 bases from J, the junction contained 5 bases not matched to a gene. The V gene's germline CDR1 is SGDLS and CDR2 YYNGEE. The CDR3 DNA reads TGTGCCAGCAGCGTAATCAGCGGGGGGGAAAATGAGCAGTTCTTC. This gives the protein CASSVISGGENEQFF. The full variable domain, rest sourced from reference TRBV9 and TRBJ2-1, is DSGVTQTPKHLITATGQRVTLRCSPRSGDLSVYWYQQSLDQGLQFLIQYYNGEERAKGNILERFSAQQFPDLHSELNLSSLELGDSALYFCASSVISGGENEQFFGPGTRLTVL.